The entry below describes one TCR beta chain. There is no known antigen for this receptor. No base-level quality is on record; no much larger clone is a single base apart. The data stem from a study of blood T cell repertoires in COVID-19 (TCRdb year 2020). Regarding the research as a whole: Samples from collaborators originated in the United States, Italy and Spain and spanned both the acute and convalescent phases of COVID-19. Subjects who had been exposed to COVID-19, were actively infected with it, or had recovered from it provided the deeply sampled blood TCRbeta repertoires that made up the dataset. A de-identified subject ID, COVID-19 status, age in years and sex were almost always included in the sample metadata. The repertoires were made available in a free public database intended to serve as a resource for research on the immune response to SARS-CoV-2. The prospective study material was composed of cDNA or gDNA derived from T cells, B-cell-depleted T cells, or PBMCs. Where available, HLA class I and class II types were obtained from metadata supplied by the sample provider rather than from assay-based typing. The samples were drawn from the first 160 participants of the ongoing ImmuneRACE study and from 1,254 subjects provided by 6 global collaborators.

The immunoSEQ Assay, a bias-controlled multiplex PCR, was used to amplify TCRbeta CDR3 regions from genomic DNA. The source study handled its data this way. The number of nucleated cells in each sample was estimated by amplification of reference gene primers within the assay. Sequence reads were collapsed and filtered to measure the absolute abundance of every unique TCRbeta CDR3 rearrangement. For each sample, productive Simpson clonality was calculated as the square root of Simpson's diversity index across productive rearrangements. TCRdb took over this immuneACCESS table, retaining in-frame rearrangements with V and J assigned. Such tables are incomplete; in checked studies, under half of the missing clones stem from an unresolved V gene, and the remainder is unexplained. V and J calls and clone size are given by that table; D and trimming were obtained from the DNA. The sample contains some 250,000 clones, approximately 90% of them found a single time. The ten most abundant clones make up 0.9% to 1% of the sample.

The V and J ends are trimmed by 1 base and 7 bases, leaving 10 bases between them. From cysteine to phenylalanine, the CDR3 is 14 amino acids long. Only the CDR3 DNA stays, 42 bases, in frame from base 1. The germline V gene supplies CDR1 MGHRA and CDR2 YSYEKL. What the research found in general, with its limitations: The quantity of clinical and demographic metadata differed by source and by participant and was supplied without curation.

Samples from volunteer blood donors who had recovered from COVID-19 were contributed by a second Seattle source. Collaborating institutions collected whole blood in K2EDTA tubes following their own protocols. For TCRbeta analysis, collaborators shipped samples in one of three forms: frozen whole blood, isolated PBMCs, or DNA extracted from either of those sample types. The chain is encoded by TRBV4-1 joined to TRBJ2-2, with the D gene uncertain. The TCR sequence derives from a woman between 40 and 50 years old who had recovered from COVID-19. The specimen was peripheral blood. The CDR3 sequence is CASSQGPIGGELFF. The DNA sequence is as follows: TGCGCCAGCAGCCAAGGGCCCATTGGCGGGGAGCTGTTTTTT.